Listed below are T cell receptor beta chains from one sample, sequenced in a study of spatial heterogeneity in lung cancer. TCRdb re-derived calls from the 5' RACE reads in MiXCR, one entry per CDR3 protein. The sample lists about 52,000 distinct CDR3 sequences; around 7.7% were seen once. The input for sequencing was PBMCs, taken at follow-up. The receptors were sampled from a female donor with early-stage non-small cell lung cancer. CDR3s include the opening cysteine and the closing phenylalanine or tryptophan. A D gene is named only where the DNA matches it firmly. Size is omitted from some rows. Given values are once, few, many or a class for expanded clones.

CDR3 DNA,CDR3 protein,V gene,clone size,J gene,D gene
TGTGCCAGCAGCCGGGGCGGCGGAGAGACCCAGTACTTC,CASSRGGGETQYF,TRBV7-2,many,TRBJ2-5,NA
TGTGCCAGCCAGACCGCTAGGGCAGATACGCAGTATTTT,CASQTARADTQYF,TRBV6-6,NA,TRBJ2-3,NA
TGCAGCGTTGGGGGACGCGGGGGCCGGGGAACAGATACGCAGTATTTT,CSVGGRGGRGTDTQYF,TRBV29-1,few,TRBJ2-3,NA
TGTGCCAGCAGCTTAGCGCGAGGGGTTAATGAAAAACTGTTTTTT,CASSLARGVNEKLFF,TRBV7-9,few,TRBJ1-4,NA
TGTGCCAGCAGTCAACAGGACCGTGGGATGTGGACCGGGGAGCTGTTTTTT,CASSQQDRGMWTGELFF,TRBV6-2/TRBV6-3,NA,TRBJ2-2,NA
TGTGCTAGTGGCCCGGGACAGGGCTTCGGCGGGGAGCTGTTTTTT,CASGPGQGFGGELFF,TRBV12-5,NA,TRBJ2-2,TRBD1
TGTGCCATCAGTGAGTGGACATTGGGCTCGGATACCGGAGAATACGAGCAGTACTTC,CAISEWTLGSDTGEYEQYF,TRBV10-3,few,TRBJ2-7,NA
TGTGCCAGCAGCCGACGACAGGGACTCACTGAAGCTTTCTTT,CASSRRQGLTEAFF,TRBV7-2,many,TRBJ1-1,TRBD1
TGCGCCAGCCGTCTCACAGACCAAGAGACCCAGTACTTC,CASRLTDQETQYF,TRBV5-1,NA,TRBJ2-5,NA
TGTGCCAGCAGCTTAGTGCTCGGGAACACCGGGGAGCTGTTTTTT,CASSLVLGNTGELFF,TRBV7-7,many,TRBJ2-2,NA
TGCAGCGTGGTTCCGGGACAGGGCCACAATGAGCAGTTCTTC,CSVVPGQGHNEQFF,TRBV29-1,NA,TRBJ2-1,TRBD1
TGTGCCAGCAGAAGGGACACAACGGGCCATCAGCCCCAGCATTTT,CASRRDTTGHQPQHF,TRBV6-1,many,TRBJ1-5,NA
TGTGCCAGTAGTATAAGGGGGACAGGGACAGATACGCAGTATTTT,CASSIRGTGTDTQYF,TRBV19,NA,TRBJ2-3,TRBD1
TGCAGTGCTAAGGGCCCTCCCATGAACACTGAAGCTTTCTTT,CSAKGPPMNTEAFF,TRBV20-1,many,TRBJ1-1,NA
TGTGCCACCAGTGGCGGGAGCGAGTACAATGAGCAGTTCTTC,CATSGGSEYNEQFF,TRBV24-1,many,TRBJ2-1,TRBD2
TGTGCCAGCAGCTTAACAACAGGGAGATGGGAGACCCAGTACTTC,CASSLTTGRWETQYF,TRBV7-9,NA,TRBJ2-5,NA
TGTGCCAGCAGTCCAAAGGACAGTGGTTCTGGCTACACCTTC,CASSPKDSGSGYTF,TRBV12-3/TRBV12-4,NA,TRBJ1-2,NA
TGTGCCAGCAGCTTACCGCTAGCGACTCAAGAGACCCAGTACTTC,CASSLPLATQETQYF,TRBV7-9,many,TRBJ2-5,NA
TGTGCCAGCTCCCAGAACCAAGGACAGGGACGTGAAAAACTGTTTTTT,CASSQNQGQGREKLFF,TRBV18,many,TRBJ1-4,TRBD1
TGCGCCAGCAGCTGGAGTAGCGGGACTAGCACAGATACGCAGTATTTT,CASSWSSGTSTDTQYF,TRBV5-1,few,TRBJ2-3,TRBD2
TGTGCCAGCAGCAAAGGAGGTGGGAGGGGGCAATGTGGCTACACCTTC,CASSKGGGRGQCGYTF,TRBV21-1,many,TRBJ1-2,NA
TGTGCCAGCAGCTTAGGAGCGGGGGGTAGCACAGATACGCAGTATTTT,CASSLGAGGSTDTQYF,TRBV7-3,many,TRBJ2-3,TRBD2
TGTGCCAGCAGCGTTCGTCCCGGACTTTCTGGAAACACCATATATTTT,CASSVRPGLSGNTIYF,TRBV7-8,few,TRBJ1-3,NA
TGCAGTGCTAGGGGGCACAGGGACGAGCAGTACTTC,CSARGHRDEQYF,TRBV20-1,many,TRBJ2-7,NA
TGTGCCAGCAGTTACAGCGGAGGAAACACCATATATTTT,CASSYSGGNTIYF,TRBV27,many,TRBJ1-3,NA
TGTGCCAGCAGCTTGGTGTGGCAGGGGGACACCGGGGAGCTGTTTTTT,CASSLVWQGDTGELFF,TRBV5-4,NA,TRBJ2-2,TRBD1
TGTGCCAGCAGGACACCGGGCACCCTCGGGACCCAGTACTTC,CASRTPGTLGTQYF,TRBV7-2,few,TRBJ2-5,NA